This TCR beta chain was sequenced during a study of shared clonotypes between healthy human individuals. At the level of the study: Three plates were used per donor for CD4 naive, three for CD4 memory, two for CD8 naive and one for CD8 memory. Overall study results and limits: Even with large depth, rarefaction showed that sorted-subset sequencing was incomplete. Naive subsets usually exceeded memory subsets in estimated richness.

The material for each subset, its genomic DNA, was split evenly across several immunoSEQ plates. Method: immunoSEQ multiplex PCR; TCRdb's copy keeps in-frame clones and lacks some. The sample includes roughly 590,000 clones, 95% of them seen just once. Positively selected for CCR7, the CD45RO-negative cells used as naive CD8 cells excluded terminally differentiated effector memory CD45RA+ cells. This CDR3 is 14 amino acids long. Between the trimmed V and J ends, which lost 8 bases and 1 base, there was a span of 14 bases. Germline CDR1 MNHNY, CDR2 SVGAGI (reference sequence). About this clone: The antigen remains unidentified.

The TCR sequence derives from a woman in her twenties or thirties in good health. The rearrangement links TRBV6-6 to TRBJ1-1; D remains unclear. The sample was naive CD8+ T cells sorted from blood. CDR3 DNA: TGTGCCAGCTTGGGTCTCCCGAAGAACACTGAAGCTTTCTTT. It yields the protein CASLGLPKNTEAFF.